The rows below give T cell receptor beta chains drawn from one sample of a study of blood T cell repertoires in COVID-19. Some clones are missing from TCRdb's copy, which holds only in-frame ones; the method was immunoSEQ multiplex PCR. The data contain some 300,000 clones, 88% of them seen just once; the ten biggest clones take up more than 6.5%. The sample comprised peripheral blood. These receptors were collected from a woman in her 30s who had recovered from COVID-19. CDR3s include the opening cysteine and the closing phenylalanine or tryptophan. A D gene is named only where the DNA matches it firmly. Clone size, where shown, is once, few, many, or a class for clones that have expanded.

j_call d_call clone_size v_call cdr3_nt cdr3_aa
TRBJ1-1 NA NA TRBV5-1 TGCGCCAGCAAGCCTATAATGGACACTGAAGCTTTCTTT CASKPIMDTEAFF
TRBJ2-2 NA NA TRBV2 TGTGCCAGCAGTGCGGAGCGACTGAACACCGGGGAGCTGTTTTTT CASSAERLNTGELFF
TRBJ2-3 TRBD1 NA TRBV5-4 TGTGCCAGCAGCTTGAGTCAGGGGGCAGGGGATACGCAGTATTTT CASSLSQGAGDTQYF
TRBJ2-3 TRBD1 NA TRBV28 TGTGCCAGCAGTACACAGGGGGCTGGCACAGATACGCAGTATTTT CASSTQGAGTDTQYF
TRBJ1-2 NA NA TRBV2 TGTGCCAGCAGTGATGGGGGCACTAACTATGGCTACACCTTC CASSDGGTNYGYTF
TRBJ2-7 TRBD1 NA TRBV5-1 TGCGCCAGCAGCTTGGTACAGGGGGCCTACGAGCAGTACTTC CASSLVQGAYEQYF
TRBJ2-2 NA NA TRBV14 TGTGCCAGCAGCCAAGGTCGGAGGGTTGGTGCCGGGGAGCTGTTTTTT CASSQGRRVGAGELFF
TRBJ2-6 NA NA TRBV28 TGTGCCAGCAGTTTAGTCGGACATAGCTCTGGGGCCAACGTCCTGACTTTC CASSLVGHSSGANVLTF
TRBJ1-4 TRBD1 NA TRBV28 TGTGCCAGCAGTCCGGACAGGCCCGCAACTAATGAAAAACTGTTTTTT CASSPDRPATNEKLFF
TRBJ2-1 TRBD1 NA TRBV5-1 TGCGCCAGCAGCTCGAGCGGGACAGGGTACAATGAGCAGTTCTTC CASSSSGTGYNEQFF
TRBJ2-7 TRBD2 NA TRBV5-1 TGCGCCAGCAGTCCCCTTCTTAGCGGGGGGTTCCACGAGCAGTACTTC CASSPLLSGGFHEQYF
TRBJ2-2 NA few TRBV18 TGTGCCAGCTCACCACAACCGGGACTGCCGAACACCGGGGAGCTGTTTTTT CASSPQPGLPNTGELFF
TRBJ2-3 TRBD1 NA TRBV24-1 TGTGCCACCAGTGATTTGCGACAGGGGGTGGACTATTTT CATSDLRQGVDYF
TRBJ1-3 NA NA TRBV5-1 TGCGCCAGCAGCTTGTTCAGTGGAGCTGGAAACACCATATATTTT CASSLFSGAGNTIYF
TRBJ2-3 TRBD2 NA TRBV7-8 TGTGCCAGCAGCACCCGGGGGGGGGCGGCAGATACGCAGTATTTT CASSTRGGAADTQYF
TRBJ1-1 NA NA TRBV27 TGTGCCAGCAGTTTATCGACTGGGTTAAGGACTGAAGCTTTCTTT CASSLSTGLRTEAFF
TRBJ1-4 TRBD1 NA TRBV7-9 TGTGCCAGCAGCCCCGGACAGGGGAATGAAAAACTGTTTTTT CASSPGQGNEKLFF
TRBJ2-4 TRBD1 NA TRBV9 TGTGCCAGCAGCGTAGCGGGACAGGGAGGCAAAAACATTCAGTACTTC CASSVAGQGGKNIQYF
TRBJ1-2 TRBD1 NA TRBV28 TGTGCCAGCAGTTACGGGACAGCTAACTATGGCTACACCTTC CASSYGTANYGYTF
TRBJ2-7 TRBD1 NA TRBV19 TGTGCCAGTAGTCTACGACAGGGGAGATTTGGCTACGAGCAGTACTTC CASSLRQGRFGYEQYF
TRBJ1-2 NA NA TRBV5-6 TGTGCCAGCAGCTTGGCCGAAACGGCAGGGTCACATGGCTACACCTTC CASSLAETAGSHGYTF
TRBJ2-7 NA NA TRBV4-1 TGCGCCAGCAGCCACCAAGGGGGATACGAGCAGTACTTC CASSHQGGYEQYF
TRBJ1-3 NA NA TRBV2 TGTGCCAGCAGTGAACTGGGCGCAGGCTCGGGAAACACCATATATTTT CASSELGAGSGNTIYF
TRBJ1-6 TRBD1 NA TRBV18 TGTGCCAGCTCATACGGACAGGCTCAGAGCAATTCACCCCTCCACTTT CASSYGQAQSNSPLHF
TRBJ1-5 TRBD1 NA TRBV15 TGTGCCACCAGCAGAGCCAGGGGGCTGATTCGAAATCAGCCCCAGCATTTT CATSRARGLIRNQPQHF
TRBJ2-1 TRBD2 NA TRBV2 TGTGCCAGCAGGGGGGGACTAGCGCAGTTCTTC CASRGGLAQFF
TRBJ2-1 TRBD2 few TRBV5-1 TGCGCCAGCAGCTTGGAACCTAGCGGGGGGAACAATGAGCAGTTCTTC CASSLEPSGGNNEQFF
TRBJ2-3 TRBD1 NA TRBV4-3 TGCGCCAGCAGCGCAGGGGGCGTCGCAGATACGCAGTATTTT CASSAGGVADTQYF
TRBJ2-5 NA few TRBV28 TGTGCCAGCAGTTTAACAGGGCGGAGAGAGACCCAGTACTTC CASSLTGRRETQYF